This TCR beta chain was profiled in a study of CD8 T cells in Susac syndrome. An amount of RNA that ranged from about 0.45 to 1 ug was reverse transcribed with random hexamers. TCRdb re-derived calls from the immunoSEQ multiplex PCR reads in MiXCR, one entry per CDR3 protein. Of around 130,000 distinct CDR3 sequences detected, 96% appear once; the ten largest clones hold more than 0.12%. The TEMRA cells underwent FACS enrichment, while the CD8+ and CD4+ T cells underwent negative isolation. Germline values: CDR1 DFQATT, CDR2 SNEGSKA (reference sequence). The CDR3 has 14 amino acids. V was shortened by 3 bases and J by 0 bases, with 12 bases between the two germline ends.

This clonotype was obtained from a human donor with Susac syndrome. The sample consisted of CD4+ T cells from PBMCs. V and J are TRBV20-1 and TRBJ2-7; D is unresolved. The CDR3 nucleotides are TGCAGTGCTAGGGCTGCCCAGCACTCCTACGAGCAGTACTTC. Translated: CSARAAQHSYEQYF.